This is a list of T cell receptor beta chains from one sample in a study of tumor-infiltrating lymphocytes in localized non-small cell lung cancer. Libraries were prepared by immunoSEQ multiplex PCR; TCRdb keeps only in-frame clonotypes and omits some of them. The profile shows over 10,000 clones, 79% of them singletons. What was sequenced was lung tumor tissue. These receptor sequences come from a human donor with non-small cell lung cancer. CDR3s include the opening cysteine and the closing phenylalanine or tryptophan. Fields, in order: V gene, D gene, J gene, clone size, CDR3 protein, CDR3 DNA. A D gene is named only where the DNA matches it firmly. Rows may omit the clone size; those that give it use once, few, many or a size class.

TRBV5-1	.	TRBJ2-5	.	CASRAGTQETQYF	TGCGCCAGCAGAGCGGGGACACAAGAGACCCAGTACTTC
TRBV28	.	TRBJ2-7	.	CASSPRLGNTYEQYF	TGTGCCAGCAGCCCAAGGCTAGGAAACACCTACGAGCAGTACTTC
TRBV5-1	.	TRBJ2-7	.	CASSPGHSSYEQYF	TGCGCCAGCAGCCCCGGCCACAGCTCCTACGAGCAGTACTTC
TRBV5-1	TRBD1	TRBJ2-5	.	CASSFTGGALETQYF	TGCGCCAGCAGCTTCACAGGGGGCGCCTTGGAGACCCAGTACTTC
TRBV7-2	.	TRBJ2-1	.	CASSLKTTSSYNEQFF	TGTGCCAGCAGCCTAAAAACAACGAGCTCCTACAATGAGCAGTTCTTC
TRBV5-6	.	TRBJ2-5	.	CASSSPGLFIAETQYF	TGTGCCAGCAGCTCTCCGGGACTCTTTATCGCAGAGACCCAGTACTTC
TRBV4-1	.	TRBJ2-7	.	CASSQDGREPTYEQYF	TGCGCCAGCAGCCAAGATGGGCGGGAACCTACCTACGAGCAGTACTTC
TRBV18	.	TRBJ2-3	few	CASSPRRAAGEDTQYF	TGTGCCAGCTCACCCCGTAGGGCGGCCGGGGAAGATACGCAGTATTTT
TRBV5-6	TRBD1	TRBJ1-5	.	CASSLRGGYNQPQHF	TGTGCCAGCAGTCTCAGGGGGGGGTATAATCAGCCCCAGCATTTT
TRBV11-2	TRBD1	TRBJ2-7	few	CASSLGTGRSYEQYF	TGTGCCAGCAGCTTAGGGACAGGGCGGTCCTACGAGCAGTACTTC
TRBV20-1	.	TRBJ1-1	once	CSAPQNTEAFF	TGCAGTGCCCCACAGAACACTGAAGCTTTCTTT
TRBV7-9	TRBD1	TRBJ2-3	.	CASSFEQGAGDTQYF	TGTGCCAGCAGCTTTGAACAGGGGGCAGGAGATACGCAGTATTTT
TRBV2	.	TRBJ1-3	.	CASSAEGLISGNTIYF	TGTGCCAGCAGTGCCGAGGGGTTAATCTCTGGAAACACCATATATTTT
TRBV5-6	.	TRBJ2-1	.	CASSNRRLVHNEQFF	TGTGCCAGCAGCAACCGAAGACTTGTCCACAATGAGCAGTTCTTC
TRBV7-2	.	TRBJ2-1	.	CASSLSSGFYEQFF	TGTGCCAGCAGCTTATCGTCAGGGTTCTATGAGCAGTTCTTC